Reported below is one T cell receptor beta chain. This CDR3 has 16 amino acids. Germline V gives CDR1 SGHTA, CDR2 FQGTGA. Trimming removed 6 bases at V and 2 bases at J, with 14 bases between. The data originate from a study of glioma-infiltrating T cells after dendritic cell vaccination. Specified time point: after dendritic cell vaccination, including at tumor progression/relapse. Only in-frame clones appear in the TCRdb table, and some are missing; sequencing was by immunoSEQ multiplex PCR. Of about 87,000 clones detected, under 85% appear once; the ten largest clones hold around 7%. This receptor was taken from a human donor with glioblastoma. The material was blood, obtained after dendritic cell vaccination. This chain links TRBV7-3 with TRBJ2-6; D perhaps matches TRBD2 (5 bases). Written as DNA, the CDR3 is TGTGCCAGCAGATCTCCGGGGTACCCTGGGGCCAACGTCCTGACTTTC. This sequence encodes CASRSPGYPGANVLTF.